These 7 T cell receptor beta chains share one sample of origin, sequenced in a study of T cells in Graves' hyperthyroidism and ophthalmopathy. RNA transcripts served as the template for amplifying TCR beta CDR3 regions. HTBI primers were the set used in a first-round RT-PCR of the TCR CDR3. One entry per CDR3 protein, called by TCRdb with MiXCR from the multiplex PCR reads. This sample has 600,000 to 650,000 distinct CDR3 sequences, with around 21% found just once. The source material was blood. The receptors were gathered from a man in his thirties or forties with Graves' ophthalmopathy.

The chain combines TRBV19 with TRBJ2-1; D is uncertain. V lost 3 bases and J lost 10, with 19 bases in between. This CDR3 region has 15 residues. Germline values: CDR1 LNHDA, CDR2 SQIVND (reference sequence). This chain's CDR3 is CASSITVRAREEQFF. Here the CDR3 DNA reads TGTGCCAGTAGTATTACAGTTCGGGCAAGGGAAGAGCAGTTCTTC.

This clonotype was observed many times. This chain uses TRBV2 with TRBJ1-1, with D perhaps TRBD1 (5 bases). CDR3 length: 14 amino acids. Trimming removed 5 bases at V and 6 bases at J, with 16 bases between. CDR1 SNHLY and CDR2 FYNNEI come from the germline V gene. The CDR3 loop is CASSYRTSTSEAFF. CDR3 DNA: TGTGCCAGCAGTTATAGGACAAGCACTTCTGAAGCTTTCTTT. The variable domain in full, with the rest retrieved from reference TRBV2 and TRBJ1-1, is EPEVTQTPSHQVTQMGQEVILRCVPISNHLYFYWYRQILGQKVEFLVSFYNNEISEKSEIFDDQFSVERPDGSNFTLKIRSTKLEDSAMYFCASSYRTSTSEAFFGQGTRLTVV.

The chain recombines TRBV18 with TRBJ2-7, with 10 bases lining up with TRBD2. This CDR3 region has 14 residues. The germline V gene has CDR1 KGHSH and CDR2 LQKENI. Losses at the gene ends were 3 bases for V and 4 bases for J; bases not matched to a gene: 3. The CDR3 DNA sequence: TGTGCCAGCTCACCTAGCGGGAGGTGGTACGAGCAGTACTTC. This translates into CASSPSGRWYEQYF.

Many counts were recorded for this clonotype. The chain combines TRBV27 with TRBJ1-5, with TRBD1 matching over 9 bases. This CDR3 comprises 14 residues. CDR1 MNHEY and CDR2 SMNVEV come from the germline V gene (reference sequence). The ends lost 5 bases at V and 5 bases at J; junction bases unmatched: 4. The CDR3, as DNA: TGTGCCAGCAGTCAATACAGGGGGCATCAGCCCCAGCATTTT. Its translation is CASSQYRGHQPQHF.

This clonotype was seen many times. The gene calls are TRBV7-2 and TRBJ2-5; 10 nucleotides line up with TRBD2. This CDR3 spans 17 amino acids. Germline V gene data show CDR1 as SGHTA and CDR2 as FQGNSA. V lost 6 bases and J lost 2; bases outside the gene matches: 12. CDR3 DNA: TGTGCCAGCAGTCGCAACTCACCGGGACTAGCGCAAGAGACCCAGTACTTC. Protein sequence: CASSRNSPGLAQETQYF.

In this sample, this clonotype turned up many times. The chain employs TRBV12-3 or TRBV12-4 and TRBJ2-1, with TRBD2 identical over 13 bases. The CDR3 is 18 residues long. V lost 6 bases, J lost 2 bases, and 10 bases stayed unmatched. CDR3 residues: CASSRYGTSGNTYNEQFF. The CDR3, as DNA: TGTGCCAGCAGCCGATATGGGACTAGCGGGAACACCTACAATGAGCAGTTCTTC.

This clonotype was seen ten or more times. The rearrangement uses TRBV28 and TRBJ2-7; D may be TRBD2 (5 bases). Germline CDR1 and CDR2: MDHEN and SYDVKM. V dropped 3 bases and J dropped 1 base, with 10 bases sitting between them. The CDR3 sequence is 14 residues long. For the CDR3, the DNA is TGTGCCAGCAGTTTGAGGGCACCTTCCTACGAGCAGTACTTC. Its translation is CASSLRAPSYEQYF.